The sample holds a few counts of the clone carrying this T cell receptor beta chain. Its antigen is currently unknown. The germline gives CDR1 SEHNR, CDR2 FQNEAQ (reference sequence). V was clipped by 1 base and J by 4 bases, with 13 bases between them. This CDR3 is 16 amino acids long. One entry per CDR3 protein, called by TCRdb with MiXCR from the 5' RACE reads. The table records 300,000 or so distinct CDR3 sequences, around 7% of them present only once. The data originate from a study of T cells after yellow fever vaccination. General study results and limits: Reappearance after the booster was observed for most primary-vaccination clones (96% CD4, roughly 90% CD8). Though it reached lower strength, the secondary response hit its peak faster, day 5 versus 15.

The V call is TRBV7-9, the J call TRBJ2-2, with D possibly matching TRBD1 (5 bases). The sequences come from PBMCs, collected approximately 47 days after the first yellow fever vaccination. The sequence derives from a young man who received the YFV17D yellow fever vaccine. The CDR3 reads CASSLGSQGLTGELFF. The CDR3 nucleotides read TGTGCCAGCAGCTTAGGATCCCAGGGCCTCACCGGGGAGCTGTTTTTT.